Listed below are T cell receptor beta chains from one sample, sequenced in a study of T-cell reconstitution after alpha-beta-depleted transplantation in children. TCRdb reprocessed the PCR reads with MiXCR, giving one entry per CDR3 protein. This sample has approximately 30,000 distinct CDR3 sequences, with about 6.7% found just once. The sequencing here drew on peripheral blood, taken 60 days after TCRalphabeta/CD19-depleted stem cell transplant. These receptors were taken from a child younger than two who had a stem cell transplant for acute myeloid leukemia, so the T cells may come from the graft donor. Each CDR3 is given with its conserved first and last residue. Each record gives: J gene, V gene, D gene, CDR3 protein. A D gene is named only where the DNA matches it firmly.

j_call: TRBJ1-6
v_call: TRBV25-1
d_call: .
cdr3_aa: CASSATSNSPLHF

j_call: TRBJ2-1
v_call: TRBV9
d_call: TRBD2
cdr3_aa: CASSEPEAGGPHEQFF

j_call: TRBJ2-5
v_call: TRBV7-9
d_call: .
cdr3_aa: CASSFGGRPAQYF

j_call: TRBJ2-2
v_call: TRBV19
d_call: .
cdr3_aa: CASYPSDKNTGELFF

j_call: TRBJ2-1
v_call: TRBV29-1
d_call: TRBD1
cdr3_aa: CSVEEPGGNEQFF

j_call: TRBJ1-4
v_call: TRBV7-9
d_call: .
cdr3_aa: CASSFRGSVEKLFF

j_call: TRBJ1-2
v_call: TRBV5-1
d_call: .
cdr3_aa: CASSLKNTYGYTF

j_call: TRBJ2-7
v_call: TRBV5-1
d_call: .
cdr3_aa: CASSLVLTATYEQYF

j_call: TRBJ2-2
v_call: TRBV6-6
d_call: .
cdr3_aa: CASRIGWAGELFF

j_call: TRBJ1-5
v_call: TRBV4-2
d_call: .
cdr3_aa: CASSHGPTSDQPQHF

j_call: TRBJ2-7
v_call: TRBV9
d_call: .
cdr3_aa: CASSRGAYEQYF

j_call: TRBJ1-1
v_call: TRBV24-1
d_call: TRBD1
cdr3_aa: CATSESGGGDTEAFF

j_call: TRBJ1-4
v_call: TRBV5-1
d_call: TRBD1
cdr3_aa: CASSLLGQGKEKLFF

j_call: TRBJ2-2
v_call: TRBV29-1
d_call: TRBD2
cdr3_aa: CSVPGGGTGELFF

j_call: TRBJ2-2
v_call: TRBV20-1
d_call: .
cdr3_aa: CSSRDRRTHNTGELFF

j_call: TRBJ1-1
v_call: TRBV29-1
d_call: .
cdr3_aa: CSVRQNTEAFF

j_call: TRBJ2-3
v_call: TRBV7-2
d_call: TRBD1
cdr3_aa: CASSSTGISTDTQYF

j_call: TRBJ2-7
v_call: TRBV4-2
d_call: TRBD2
cdr3_aa: CASSQVTSGTYEQYF

j_call: TRBJ2-4
v_call: TRBV7-9
d_call: .
cdr3_aa: CASSLASPKNIQYF

j_call: TRBJ2-7
v_call: TRBV7-2
d_call: TRBD2
cdr3_aa: CASSLSGGPLEQYF

j_call: TRBJ2-6
v_call: TRBV9
d_call: .
cdr3_aa: CASTPEGRGGSGANVLTF

j_call: TRBJ1-1
v_call: TRBV11-2
d_call: .
cdr3_aa: CASSPQNWGTEAFF

j_call: TRBJ2-5
v_call: TRBV7-2
d_call: TRBD1
cdr3_aa: CASSTPSGGPGTQYF

j_call: TRBJ1-1
v_call: TRBV6-5
d_call: .
cdr3_aa: CASSYTLTGNTEAFF

j_call: TRBJ1-1
v_call: TRBV28
d_call: .
cdr3_aa: CASSLVGGRGVEAFF

j_call: TRBJ2-7
v_call: TRBV7-9
d_call: .
cdr3_aa: CASKDSGISYEQYF

j_call: TRBJ2-7
v_call: TRBV20-1
d_call: TRBD1
cdr3_aa: CSAQPGQSYEQYF

j_call: TRBJ2-1
v_call: TRBV6-2/TRBV6-3
d_call: TRBD1
cdr3_aa: CASRHGRGRKGDNEQFF

j_call: TRBJ2-1
v_call: TRBV4-3
d_call: .
cdr3_aa: CASSQDPAGYTSDEQFF

j_call: TRBJ2-1
v_call: TRBV12-3/TRBV12-4
d_call: .
cdr3_aa: CASSLGGNEQFF

j_call: TRBJ2-7
v_call: TRBV20-1
d_call: .
cdr3_aa: CSARHRDPSYEQYF

j_call: TRBJ1-3
v_call: TRBV5-1
d_call: TRBD1
cdr3_aa: CASSRNRGLSGNTIYF

j_call: TRBJ2-7
v_call: TRBV5-1
d_call: .
cdr3_aa: CASSLTGSSYEQYF

j_call: TRBJ2-5
v_call: TRBV28
d_call: TRBD2
cdr3_aa: CASSTSGRWETQYF

j_call: TRBJ2-5
v_call: TRBV7-9
d_call: .
cdr3_aa: CASSLRGGPQETQYF

j_call: TRBJ2-1
v_call: TRBV5-6
d_call: .
cdr3_aa: CASSLVASVLNEQFF

j_call: TRBJ2-7
v_call: TRBV6-5
d_call: .
cdr3_aa: CASSYRAYEQYF

j_call: TRBJ2-2
v_call: TRBV7-7
d_call: .
cdr3_aa: CASSPPAGRSTGELFF

j_call: TRBJ1-2
v_call: TRBV6-5
d_call: TRBD1
cdr3_aa: CASSLRDRSGGTF

j_call: TRBJ2-7
v_call: TRBV11-2
d_call: .
cdr3_aa: CASSLAQREQYF

j_call: TRBJ2-3
v_call: TRBV12-5
d_call: TRBD1
cdr3_aa: CASGLGTGKADTQYF

j_call: TRBJ2-4
v_call: TRBV2
d_call: TRBD1
cdr3_aa: CAIFRDRPSRLTKNIQYF

j_call: TRBJ2-3
v_call: TRBV7-9
d_call: .
cdr3_aa: CASNFLSGTKSTDTQYF

j_call: TRBJ2-2
v_call: TRBV5-1
d_call: TRBD1
cdr3_aa: CASRGQGGSGELFF

j_call: TRBJ2-1
v_call: TRBV6-5
d_call: .
cdr3_aa: CASSYSEYNEQFF